This TCR beta chain was sequenced during a study of blood T cell repertoires in COVID-19. Study as a whole: The samples span acute and convalescent COVID-19 from the United States, Italy and Spain.

TCRdb's copy holds only in-frame clones and misses some; the assay was immunoSEQ multiplex PCR. The table lists around 700,000 clones, just under 90% of them singletons. The ends lost 4 bases at V and 7 bases at J; junction bases unmatched: 2. The CDR3 sequence is 12 residues long. Germline lookup yields CDR1 SGHRS and CDR2 YFSETQ. The sample comprised peripheral blood. The clonotype comes from a young woman with acute or convalescent COVID-19. J is TRBJ1-1 and V is TRBV5-1, with TRBD1 matching over 9 bases. The CDR3 spells CASSQGQGEAFF. The CDR3 DNA is TGCGCCAGCAGCCAGGGACAGGGTGAAGCTTTCTTT.